The 18 T cell receptor beta chains given below trace back to one sample, sequenced in a study of T cell responses to AZD1222 COVID-19 vaccine. Sequencing was performed with immunoSEQ multiplex PCR; in TCRdb, only in-frame clones are kept and a portion is missing. The sample includes around 87,000 clones, under 95% of them seen just once. The sequenced sample was peripheral blood, obtained on day 0 of AZD1222 vaccination. The receptors were sampled from an adult in good health.

The chain combines TRBV4-3 with TRBJ1-6; D ambiguous. Germline loops: CDR1 LGHNA, CDR2 YSLEER. The CDR3 runs 15 residues. The V and J ends lost 0 bases and 9 bases respectively, with 12 bases between them. CDR3 in DNA: TGCGCCAGCAGCCAAGAGGGAAGGGAAACTTCACCCCTCCACTTT. Residues: CASSQEGRETSPLHF.

The rearrangement uses TRBV3-1 (or the pseudogene TRBV3-2) and TRBJ1-6; D not resolved. Trimming shortened V by 4 bases and J by 5 bases, and 9 bases separated the two germline ends. Germline V CDR1 and CDR2: LGHDT, YNNKEL (reference sequence). The CDR3 is made up of 14 amino acids. This CDR3 reads CASSREGNNSPLHF. In DNA, the CDR3 is TGTGCCAGCAGCCGGGAAGGGAATAATTCACCCCTCCACTTT.

The chain has TRBV29-1 and TRBJ2-5, with 9 positions matching TRBD2. Trimming removed 4 bases from V and 1 base from J; junction bases left unmatched: 4. The CDR3 has 14 residues. Germline-derived CDR1 and CDR2 are SQVTM and ANQGSEA. CDR3 amino acids: CSVGIAGVQETQYF. The CDR3 coding sequence is TGCAGCGTTGGGATAGCGGGGGTCCAAGAGACCCAGTACTTC.

Worth noting for this clone: The same CDR3 arises from other DNA sequences in this sample as well. The chain has TRBV7-2 and TRBJ2-1; tentative D call: TRBD2 (6 bases). This CDR3 has 15 amino acids. Germline assignment: CDR1 SGHTA and CDR2 FQGNSA. The V end lost 0 bases, the J end lost 7 bases, and 13 bases lay between the germline ends. CDR3 residues: CASSLARGLGNEQFF. DNA for the CDR3: TGTGCCAGCAGCTTAGCGCGGGGCCTAGGGAATGAGCAGTTCTTC.

The V call is TRBV4-2, the J call TRBJ1-2, with D unresolved. Trimming left V 2 bases short and J 1 base short, with 14 bases between. CDR3 length: 16 amino acids. Germline values: CDR1 LGHNA, CDR2 YNFKEQ. CDR3 in DNA: TGTGCCAGCAGCCAACTTACCACGCGCGATAACTATGGCTACACCTTC. Protein product: CASSQLTTRDNYGYTF.

The CDR3 sequence is CASSAQTGNEQYF. For the CDR3, the DNA is TGTGCCAGTAGTGCCCAAACAGGGAACGAGCAGTACTTC. The chain uses TRBV19 and TRBJ2-7; perhaps TRBD1 as D (6 bases). CDR3 size: 13 residues. CDR1 LNHDA and CDR2 SQIVND come from the germline V gene (reference sequence). V was shortened by 5 bases and J by 5 bases, with 13 bases between the two germline ends.

This clone occurred once. The chain has TRBV27 and TRBJ2-2; the match to TRBD1 covers 7 bases. J was trimmed by 3 bases and V by 7 bases; bases with no gene match: 11. Germline V lookup: CDR1 MNHEY, CDR2 SMNVEV (reference sequence). CDR3 size: 16 residues. For the CDR3, the DNA is TGTGCCAGCACTAGTGGGGGACAGTTGGACACCGGGGAGCTGTTTTTT. Residues: CASTSGGQLDTGELFF.

This sequence joins TRBV19 and TRBJ1-5, with 8 bases aligning to TRBD1. V lost 1 base to trimming and J lost 7 bases; unmatched junction nucleotides: 9. Germline V gives CDR1 LNHDA, CDR2 SQIVND (reference sequence). The CDR3 extends over 16 amino acids. CDR3: CASSIGQGAFGQPQHF. CDR3 sequence (DNA): TGTGCCAGTAGTATAGGGCAGGGGGCCTTCGGGCAGCCCCAGCATTTT.

V is TRBV7-9 and J is TRBJ2-7, with TRBD1 matching over 7 bases. After removal of 4 bases from V and 8 bases from J, the junction contained 5 bases not matched to a gene. In germline, CDR1 is SEHNR, CDR2 FQNEAQ (reference sequence). The CDR3 sequence is 12 residues long. The CDR3 DNA reads as TGTGCCAGCAGCTCTGGACAGGCAAAGCAGTACTTC. Translating gives CASSSGQAKQYF.

This chain uses TRBV15 with TRBJ1-1; D might be TRBD1 (6 bases). Deletions cut 5 bases from V and 7 bases from J, with 17 bases between. Germline CDR1 is LNHNV and CDR2 is YYDKDF (reference sequence). The CDR3 is made up of 14 amino acids. The CDR3 DNA reads TGTGCCACCAGCGCCCGGTTACAGGGAGGTGAAGCTTTCTTT. It translates to CATSARLQGGEAFF.

The chain uses TRBV9 and TRBJ1-1; D gene ambiguous. The CDR3 length is 13 residues. CDR1 is SGDLS and CDR2 is YYNGEE in the germline V gene. Trimming cost V 4 bases and J 3 bases, with 10 bases left between them. CDR3 amino acids: CASSPPQDTEAFF. CDR3 coding DNA: TGTGCCAGCAGCCCCCCCCAGGACACTGAAGCTTTCTTT.

CDR3 sequence reads: CASSSPQGAVGYTF. The CDR3 DNA reads as TGTGCCAGCAGTTCTCCCCAGGGGGCGGTTGGCTACACCTTC. This chain links TRBV28 with TRBJ1-2; TRBD1 agrees at 8 bases. V was clipped by 4 bases and J by 7 bases; unmatched bases: 8. This CDR3 region has 14 residues. CDR1 MDHEN and CDR2 SYDVKM come from the germline V gene.

This CDR3 reads CAWRYGVDTEAFF. The CDR3 DNA sequence: TGTGCCTGGAGATATGGGGTCGACACTGAAGCTTTCTTT. The chain has TRBV30 and TRBJ1-1, with D unclear. Germline lookup yields CDR1 GTSNPN and CDR2 SVGIG (reference sequence). This CDR3 is 13 amino acids long. V lost 3 bases and J lost 3, with 11 bases in between.

The chain has TRBV18 and TRBJ1-2; 7 nucleotides line up with TRBD1. Germline values: CDR1 KGHSH, CDR2 LQKENI. Unmatched junction bases numbered 12, after V lost 3 bases and J lost 8 bases. This CDR3 spans 15 amino acids. The CDR3, as DNA: TGTGCCAGCTCACCCGGGGGACAGCTAAAGATCGGCTACACCTTC. Its protein product is CASSPGGQLKIGYTF.

The rearrangement uses TRBV11-2 and TRBJ1-1; perhaps TRBD1 as D (5 bases). Germline V gives CDR1 SGHAT, CDR2 FQNNGV. V lost 1 base, J lost 4 bases, and 16 bases lay in between. The CDR3 has 16 residues. The CDR3 DNA reads as TGTGCCAGCAGCTTAGGGAGGGACGTCAGCGGCACTGAAGCTTTCTTT. Its protein is CASSLGRDVSGTEAFF.

The chain combines TRBV6-5 with TRBJ1-4; possibly TRBD1 for D (5 bases). This CDR3 region has 15 residues. CDR1 and CDR2 (germline): MNHEY, SVGAGI. The ends were cut back, 6 bases at V and 7 bases at J, with 18 bases in the middle. CDR3 DNA sequence: TGTGCCAGCAGCCCAATGAGGGGAGTAACTGAAAAACTGTTTTTT. Its translation is CASSPMRGVTEKLFF.

The V call is TRBV2, the J call TRBJ1-5, with TRBD1 as a possible D gene (5 bases). CDR3 size: 14 residues. Deletions cut 6 bases from V and 4 bases from J, with 13 bases between. Germline loops: CDR1 SNHLY, CDR2 FYNNEI. DNA for the CDR3: TGTGCCAGCAGGGGAAGGTCAGGGAATCAGCCCCAGCATTTT. Amino acid sequence: CASRGRSGNQPQHF.

The V call is TRBV14, the J call TRBJ2-1, with D possibly called TRBD1 or TRBD2 (5 bases each). CDR1 SGHDN and CDR2 FVKESK come from the germline V gene. Trimming cost V 3 bases and J 8 bases, with 14 bases left between them. This CDR3 is 14 amino acids long. CDR3 sequence reads: CASSHIGTADEQFF. The CDR3 DNA reads as TGTGCCAGCAGCCATATTGGGACCGCGGATGAGCAGTTCTTC.